This entry concerns a single T cell receptor beta chain. The antigen is unknown. At one of its ends the junction is not consistent with the germline gene, which may arise from a read error. This record comes from a study of tumor-infiltrating lymphocytes in primary liver carcinoma. Starting material for RNA and DNA co-extraction consisted of about 20-33 mg of unsorted bulk tissue. Resection treated the patients' primary liver carcinoma. The researchers produced TCR beta cDNA from around 500 ng total RNA with a constant-region primer. For TCR beta, libraries were produced by three nested multiplex PCR rounds using slightly modified ARM-PCR. Use of TRBV1-TRBV30 forward primers with a C-beta reverse primer characterized the first two PCR rounds, which lasted about 9 cycles each. MiXCR, run by TCRdb on the multiplex PCR reads, gives a single entry per CDR3 protein. The data show roughly 57,000 distinct CDR3 sequences, roughly 70% seen once.

Study observations and caveats: Compared with blood, tumor repertoires held significantly more in their top 250 clones. Paired tumor-adjacent and tumor-blood samples overlapped less than tumor region pairs did.

Germline V CDR1 and CDR2: MNHNY, SVGAGI (reference sequence). The CDR3 extends over 17 amino acids. The sample consisted of liver tumor tissue from sampling region 2. As for subset: tumor region T2, inferior pole. This clonotype was obtained from a man aged 40-55 years with primary liver carcinoma and hepatitis B virus infection. The chain uses TRBV6-6 and TRBJ2-1; tentative D call: TRBD2 (6 bases). The CDR3, as DNA: TGTGCCAGCTGTTACTCTAGCGTTCTGAGCTCCTACAATGAACAGTTCTTC. Amino acid sequence: CASCYSSVLSSYNEQFF.